This paragraph reports one T cell receptor (beta chain). The sample belongs to a study of T cell changes during pregnancy in multiple sclerosis. Per germline, CDR1 GTSNPN and CDR2 SVGIG (reference sequence). Trimming stripped 5 bases from V and 2 bases from J, with 13 bases between. The CDR3 spans 14 residues. Libraries were prepared by immunoSEQ multiplex PCR; TCRdb keeps only in-frame clonotypes and omits some of them. The sample carries around 95,000 clones, roughly 90% recorded once. The material was peripheral blood, obtained after pregnancy. The receptor was isolated from a female donor with multiple sclerosis, enrolled in a pregnancy study. The chain links TRBV30 to TRBJ1-3; D perhaps matches TRBD1 (6 bases). The DNA of the CDR3 is TGTGCCTGGGGGCGGGGGCAGGCTGGAAACACCATATATTTT. This encodes CAWGRGQAGNTIYF. Full variable domain (missing parts from reference TRBV30 and TRBJ1-3): SQTIHQWPATLVQPVGSPLSLECTVEGTSNPNLYWYRQAAGRGLQLLFYSVGIGQISSEVPQNLSASRPQDRQFILSSKKLLLSDSGFYLCAWGRGQAGNTIYFGEGSWLTVV.